This T cell receptor beta chain stems from a study of CD8+ T cells in alopecia areata. The germline V gene encodes CDR1 ENHRY and CDR2 SYGVKD. The CDR3 runs to 14 residues. V was pared by 2 bases and J by 2 bases, with 8 bases between. The sample's treatment: oral pan-JAK inhibitor, 5-10 mg twice daily. Once RNA had been extracted, it was reverse transcribed into cDNA to act as the sequencing template. The protocol was immunoSEQ multiplex PCR, while the TCRdb copy is restricted to in-frame clones and leaves out a portion. There are approximately 100,000 clones in the sample; 65% to 90% occur only once, and 8.5% to 14% lies in the top ten.

Specimen: CD8+ T cells sorted from blood, collected at approximately week 34, from a patient treated with tofacitinib. The clonotype originates from a human donor with alopecia areata. The chain joins TRBV10-3 to TRBJ2-3; no definite D call. CDR3: CAISEGRLTDTQYF. CDR3 nucleotides: TGTGCCATCAGTGAGGGAAGACTCACAGATACGCAGTATTTT.